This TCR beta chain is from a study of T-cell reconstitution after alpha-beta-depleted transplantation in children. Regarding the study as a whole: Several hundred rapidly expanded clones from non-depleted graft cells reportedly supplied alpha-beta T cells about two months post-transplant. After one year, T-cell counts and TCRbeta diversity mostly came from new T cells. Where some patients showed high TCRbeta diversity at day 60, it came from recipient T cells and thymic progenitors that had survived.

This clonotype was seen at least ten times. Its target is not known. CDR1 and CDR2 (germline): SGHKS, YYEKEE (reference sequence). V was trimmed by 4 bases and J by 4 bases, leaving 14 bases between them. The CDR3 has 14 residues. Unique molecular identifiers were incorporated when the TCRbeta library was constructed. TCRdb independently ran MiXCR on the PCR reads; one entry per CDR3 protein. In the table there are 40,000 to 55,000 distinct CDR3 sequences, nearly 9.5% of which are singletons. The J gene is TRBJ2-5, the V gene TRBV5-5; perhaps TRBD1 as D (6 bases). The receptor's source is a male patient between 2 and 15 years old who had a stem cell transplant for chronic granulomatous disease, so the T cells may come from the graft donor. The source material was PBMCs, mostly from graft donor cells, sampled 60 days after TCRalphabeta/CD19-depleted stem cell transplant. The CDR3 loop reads CASSTGTFSETQYF. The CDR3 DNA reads TGTGCCAGCAGCACAGGGACGTTTTCAGAGACCCAGTACTTC.